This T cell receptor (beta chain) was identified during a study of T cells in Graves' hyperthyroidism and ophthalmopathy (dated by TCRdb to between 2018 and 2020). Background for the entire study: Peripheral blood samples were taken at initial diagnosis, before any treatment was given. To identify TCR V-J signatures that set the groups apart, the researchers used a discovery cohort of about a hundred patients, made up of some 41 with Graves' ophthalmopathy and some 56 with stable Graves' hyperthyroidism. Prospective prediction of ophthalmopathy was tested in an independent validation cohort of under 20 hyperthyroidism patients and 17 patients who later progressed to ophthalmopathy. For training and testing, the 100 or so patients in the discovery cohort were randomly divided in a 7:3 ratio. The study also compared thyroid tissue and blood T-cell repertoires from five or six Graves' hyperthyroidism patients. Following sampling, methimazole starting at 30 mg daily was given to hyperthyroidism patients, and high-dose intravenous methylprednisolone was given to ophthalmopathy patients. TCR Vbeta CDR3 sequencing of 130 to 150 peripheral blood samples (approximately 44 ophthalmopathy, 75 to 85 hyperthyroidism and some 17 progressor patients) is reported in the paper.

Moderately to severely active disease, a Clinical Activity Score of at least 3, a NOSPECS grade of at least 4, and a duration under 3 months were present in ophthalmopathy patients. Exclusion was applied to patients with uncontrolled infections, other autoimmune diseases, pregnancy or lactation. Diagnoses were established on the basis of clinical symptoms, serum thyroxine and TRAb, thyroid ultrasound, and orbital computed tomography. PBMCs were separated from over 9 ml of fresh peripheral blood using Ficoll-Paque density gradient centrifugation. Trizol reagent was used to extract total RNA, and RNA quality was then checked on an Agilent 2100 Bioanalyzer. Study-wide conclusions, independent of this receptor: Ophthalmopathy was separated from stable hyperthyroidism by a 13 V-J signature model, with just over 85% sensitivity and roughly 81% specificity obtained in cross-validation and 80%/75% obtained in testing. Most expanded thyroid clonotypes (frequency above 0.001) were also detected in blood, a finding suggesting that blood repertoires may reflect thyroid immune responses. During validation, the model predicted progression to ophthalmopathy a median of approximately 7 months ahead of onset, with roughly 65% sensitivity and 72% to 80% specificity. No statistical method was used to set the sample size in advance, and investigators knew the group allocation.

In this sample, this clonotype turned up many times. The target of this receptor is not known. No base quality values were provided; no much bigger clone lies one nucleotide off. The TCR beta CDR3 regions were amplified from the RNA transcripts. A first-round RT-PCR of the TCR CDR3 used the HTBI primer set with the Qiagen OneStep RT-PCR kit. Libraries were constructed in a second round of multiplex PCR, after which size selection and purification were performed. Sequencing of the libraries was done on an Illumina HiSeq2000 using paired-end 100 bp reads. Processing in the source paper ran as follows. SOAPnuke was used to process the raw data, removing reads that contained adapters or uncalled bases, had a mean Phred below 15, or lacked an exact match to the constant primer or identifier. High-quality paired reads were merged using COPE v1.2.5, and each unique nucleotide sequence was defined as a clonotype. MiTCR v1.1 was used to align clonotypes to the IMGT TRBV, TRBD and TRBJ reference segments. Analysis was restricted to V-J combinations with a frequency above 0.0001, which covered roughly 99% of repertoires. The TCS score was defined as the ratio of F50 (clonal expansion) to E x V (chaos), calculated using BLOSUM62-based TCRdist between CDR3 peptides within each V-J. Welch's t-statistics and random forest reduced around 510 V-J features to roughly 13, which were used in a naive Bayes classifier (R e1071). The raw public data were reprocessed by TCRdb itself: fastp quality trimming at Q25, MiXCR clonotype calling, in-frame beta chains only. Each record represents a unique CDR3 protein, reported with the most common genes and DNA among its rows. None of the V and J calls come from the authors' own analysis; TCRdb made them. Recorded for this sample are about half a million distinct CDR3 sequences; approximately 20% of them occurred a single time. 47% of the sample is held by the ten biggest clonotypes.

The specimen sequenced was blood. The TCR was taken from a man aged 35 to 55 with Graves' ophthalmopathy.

The DNA sequence is given as TGCAGTGCTAGAGATCGACGGAGCTCCTACGAGCAGTACTTC. Its translation reads: CSARDRRSSYEQYF. This receptor chain uses TRBV20-1 and TRBJ2-7; the D gene lacks a confident call. The CDR3 goes from the cysteine to the phenylalanine over 14 residues. This entry keeps only the CDR3 DNA: 42 bases, framed from base 1. V gives up 0 bases and J gives up 0 bases, and the segment between their germline ends measures 9 bases. The germline V gene (reference sequence) yields DFQATT for CDR1 and SNEGSKA for CDR2.